This T cell receptor (beta chain) was profiled in a study of vaccination and CD4 T cells after COVID-19. Study-level background: The study drew post-COVID samples a median around 100 days after diagnosis (range 35 to 161). The cells were exposed to overlapping spike peptides originating from SARS-CoV-2, HCoV-NL63, HCoV-OC43 and HCoV-229E for stimulation.

The assay that was used to sequence DNA from cultured CD4+ T cells was the Oncomine TCR Beta short-read assay. DNA came from CD4+ T cells after culture. From the PCR reads, TCRdb called clonotypes with MiXCR, one entry per CDR3 protein. The data show approximately 26,000 distinct CDR3 sequences, about 39% seen once. About this clonotype itself: The target antigen is unknown.

Regarding treatment: approximately 10-day PBMC culture with coronavirus spike peptide pools or control peptides (ViraFEST assay). Convalescent patients tested SARS-CoV-2 PCR positive from March to December 2020, before Alpha, Beta and Delta emerged. Germline assignment: CDR1 DFQATT and CDR2 SNEGSKA (reference sequence). V dropped 0 bases and J dropped 2 bases, with 23 bases sitting between them. The CDR3 is 18 amino acids. The chain is built from TRBV20-1 and TRBJ2-7, with a possible D match to TRBD1 (6 bases). This sequence was found in a human donor who had recovered from COVID-19. Sequencing input: CD4+ T cells from blood, cultured in vitro. The CDR3 region has the DNA TGCAGTGCTAGAGATCTATCTGCGTCAGGGGTACGTCCCTACGAGCAGTACTTC. It specifies CSARDLSASGVRPYEQYF.